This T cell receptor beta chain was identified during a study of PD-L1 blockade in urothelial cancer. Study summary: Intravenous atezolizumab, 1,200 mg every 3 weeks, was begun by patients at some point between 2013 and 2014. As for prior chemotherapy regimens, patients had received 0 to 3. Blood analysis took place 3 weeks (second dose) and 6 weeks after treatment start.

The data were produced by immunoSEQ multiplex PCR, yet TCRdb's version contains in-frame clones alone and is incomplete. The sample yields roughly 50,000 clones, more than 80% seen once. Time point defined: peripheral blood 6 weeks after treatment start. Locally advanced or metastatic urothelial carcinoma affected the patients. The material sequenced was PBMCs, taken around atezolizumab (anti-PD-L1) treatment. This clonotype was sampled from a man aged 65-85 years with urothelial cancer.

The chain's CDR3 is CASRPGQGGAYEQYF. The DNA of the CDR3 is TGTGCCAGCAGACCTGGACAGGGGGGTGCCTACGAGCAGTACTTC. The chain combines TRBV28 with TRBJ2-7; TRBD1 matches 10 bases. Germline V lookup: CDR1 MDHEN, CDR2 SYDVKM. The CDR3 length is 15 residues. V trimming: 6 bases; J trimming: 2 bases; junction bases outside the gene matches: 7.